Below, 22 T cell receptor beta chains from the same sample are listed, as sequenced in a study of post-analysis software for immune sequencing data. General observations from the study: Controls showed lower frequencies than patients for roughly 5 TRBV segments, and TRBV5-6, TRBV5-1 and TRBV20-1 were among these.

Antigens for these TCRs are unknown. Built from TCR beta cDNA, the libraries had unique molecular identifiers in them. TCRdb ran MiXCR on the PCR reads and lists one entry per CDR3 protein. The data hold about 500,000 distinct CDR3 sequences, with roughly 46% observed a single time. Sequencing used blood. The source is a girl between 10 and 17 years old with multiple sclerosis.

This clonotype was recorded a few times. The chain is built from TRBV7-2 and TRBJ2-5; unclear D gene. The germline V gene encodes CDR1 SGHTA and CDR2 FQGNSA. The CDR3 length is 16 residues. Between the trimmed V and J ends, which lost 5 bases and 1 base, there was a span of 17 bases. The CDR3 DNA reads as TGTGCCAGCAGCGCCAGATTGGGTGGTTTCCAAGAGACCCAGTACTTC. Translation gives CASSARLGGFQETQYF.

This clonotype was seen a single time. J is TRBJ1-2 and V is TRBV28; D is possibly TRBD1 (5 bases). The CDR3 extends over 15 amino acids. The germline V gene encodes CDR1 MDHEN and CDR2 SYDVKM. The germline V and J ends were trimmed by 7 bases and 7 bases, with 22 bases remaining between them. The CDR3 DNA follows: TGTGCCAGCACCCTGGGCAAGGGGACTGTCGGTGGCTACACCTTC. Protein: CASTLGKGTVGGYTF.

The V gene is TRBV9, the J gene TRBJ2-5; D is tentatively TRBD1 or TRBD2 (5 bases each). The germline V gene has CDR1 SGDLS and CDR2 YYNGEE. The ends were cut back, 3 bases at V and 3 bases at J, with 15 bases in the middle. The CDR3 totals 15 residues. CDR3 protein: CASSDLLGTEETQYF. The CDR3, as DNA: TGTGCCAGCAGCGACCTCCTGGGGACGGAAGAGACCCAGTACTTC.

The CDR3 is CASSASTGLEGYNSPLHF. The CDR3 coding sequence is TGTGCCAGCAGCGCTTCGACAGGTTTGGAGGGCTATAATTCACCCCTCCACTTT. The rearrangement uses TRBV9 and TRBJ1-6, with a tentative D call TRBD1 (6 bases). The CDR3 loop spans 18 amino acids. V was clipped by 3 bases and J by 3 bases, with 19 bases between them. The germline gives CDR1 SGDLS, CDR2 YYNGEE.

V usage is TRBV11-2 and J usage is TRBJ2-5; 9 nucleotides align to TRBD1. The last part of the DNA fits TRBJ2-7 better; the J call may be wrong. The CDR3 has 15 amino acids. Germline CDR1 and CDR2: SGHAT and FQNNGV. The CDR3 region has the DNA TGTGCCAGCAGCCAGGACAGGGGAATTTCCTACGAGCAGTACTTC. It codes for CASSQDRGISYEQYF.

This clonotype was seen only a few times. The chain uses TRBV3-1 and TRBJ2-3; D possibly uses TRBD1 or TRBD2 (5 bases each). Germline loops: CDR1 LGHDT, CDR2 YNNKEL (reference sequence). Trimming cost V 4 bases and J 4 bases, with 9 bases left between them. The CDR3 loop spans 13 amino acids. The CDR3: CASSPLGPDTQYF. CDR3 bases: TGTGCCAGCAGCCCACTGGGACCAGATACGCAGTATTTT.

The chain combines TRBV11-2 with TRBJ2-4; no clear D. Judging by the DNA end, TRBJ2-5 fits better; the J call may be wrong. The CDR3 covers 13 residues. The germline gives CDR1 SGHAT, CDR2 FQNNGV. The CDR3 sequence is CASSPGSAETQYF. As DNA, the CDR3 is TGTGCCAGCAGCCCAGGCTCCGCAGAGACCCAGTACTTC.

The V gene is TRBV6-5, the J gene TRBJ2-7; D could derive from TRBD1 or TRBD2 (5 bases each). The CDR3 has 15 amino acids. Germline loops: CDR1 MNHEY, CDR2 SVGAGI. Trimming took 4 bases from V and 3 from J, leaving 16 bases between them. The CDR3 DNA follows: TGTGCCAGCAGTTGGGGGAGTTCCTCGAACTACGAGCAGTACTTC. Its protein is CASSWGSSSNYEQYF.

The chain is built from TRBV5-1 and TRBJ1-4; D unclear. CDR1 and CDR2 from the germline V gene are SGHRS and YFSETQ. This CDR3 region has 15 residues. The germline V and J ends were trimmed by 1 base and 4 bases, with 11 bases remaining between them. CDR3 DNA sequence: TGCGCCAGCAGCTTGTCGGTCGACCATAATGAAAAACTGTTTTTT. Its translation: CASSLSVDHNEKLFF.

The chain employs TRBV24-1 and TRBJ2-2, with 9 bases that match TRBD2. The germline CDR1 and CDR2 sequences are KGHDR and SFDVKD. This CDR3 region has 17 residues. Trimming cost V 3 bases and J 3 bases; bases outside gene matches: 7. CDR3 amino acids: CATSDPTAGGYTGELFF. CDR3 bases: TGTGCCACCAGTGATCCGACTGCGGGAGGGTACACCGGGGAGCTGTTTTTT.

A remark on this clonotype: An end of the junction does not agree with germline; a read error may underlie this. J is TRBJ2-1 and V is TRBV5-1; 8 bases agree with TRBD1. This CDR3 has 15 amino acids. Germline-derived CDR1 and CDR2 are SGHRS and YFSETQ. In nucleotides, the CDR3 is TGCGCCAGCAGCTTGGAGGCAGGGGGCTACAATAAGCAGTTCTTC. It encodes CASSLEAGGYNKQFF. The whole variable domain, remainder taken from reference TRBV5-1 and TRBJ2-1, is KAGVTQTPRYLIKTRGQQVTLSCSPISGHRSVSWYQQTPGQGLQFLFEYFSETQRNKGNFPGRFSGRQFSNSRSEMNVSTLELGDSALYLCASSLEAGGYNKQFFGPGTRLTVL.

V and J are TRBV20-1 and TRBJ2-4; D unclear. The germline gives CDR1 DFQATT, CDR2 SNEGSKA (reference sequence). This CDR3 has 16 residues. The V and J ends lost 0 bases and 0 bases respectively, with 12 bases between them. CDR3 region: CSARDPPRLAKNIQYF. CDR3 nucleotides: TGCAGTGCTAGAGATCCCCCTAGATTAGCCAAAAACATTCAGTACTTC.

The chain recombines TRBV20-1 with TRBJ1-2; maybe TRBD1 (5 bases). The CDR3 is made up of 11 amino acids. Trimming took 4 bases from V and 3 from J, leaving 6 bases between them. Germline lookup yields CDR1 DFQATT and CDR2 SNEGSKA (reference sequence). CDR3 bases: TGCAGTGCTACAGGGTACTATGGCTACACCTTC. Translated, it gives CSATGYYGYTF.

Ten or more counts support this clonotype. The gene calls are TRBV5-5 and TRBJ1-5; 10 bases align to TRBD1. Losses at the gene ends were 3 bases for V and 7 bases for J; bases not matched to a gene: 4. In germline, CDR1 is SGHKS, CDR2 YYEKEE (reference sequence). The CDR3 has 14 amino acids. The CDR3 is CASSSGQGPQPQHF. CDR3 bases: TGTGCCAGCAGCTCGGGACAGGGGCCCCAGCCCCAGCATTTT.

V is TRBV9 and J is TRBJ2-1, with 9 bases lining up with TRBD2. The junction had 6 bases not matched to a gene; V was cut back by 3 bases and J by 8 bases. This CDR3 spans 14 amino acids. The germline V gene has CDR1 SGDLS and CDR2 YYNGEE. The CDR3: CASSASGRPDEQFF. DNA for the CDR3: TGTGCCAGCAGCGCCAGCGGGAGGCCCGATGAGCAGTTCTTC.

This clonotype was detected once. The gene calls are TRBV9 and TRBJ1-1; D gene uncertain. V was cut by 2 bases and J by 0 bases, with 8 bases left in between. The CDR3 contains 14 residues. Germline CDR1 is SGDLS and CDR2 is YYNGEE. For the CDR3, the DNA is TGTGCCAGCAGCGTCGGGAGCATGAACACTGAAGCTTTCTTT. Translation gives CASSVGSMNTEAFF.

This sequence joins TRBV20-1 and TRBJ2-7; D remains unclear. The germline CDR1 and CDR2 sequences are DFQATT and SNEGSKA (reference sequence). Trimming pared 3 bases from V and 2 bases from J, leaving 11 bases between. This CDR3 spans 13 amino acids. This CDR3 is CSARRHSTYEQYF. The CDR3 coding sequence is TGCAGTGCTAGGAGGCACTCAACCTACGAGCAGTACTTC.

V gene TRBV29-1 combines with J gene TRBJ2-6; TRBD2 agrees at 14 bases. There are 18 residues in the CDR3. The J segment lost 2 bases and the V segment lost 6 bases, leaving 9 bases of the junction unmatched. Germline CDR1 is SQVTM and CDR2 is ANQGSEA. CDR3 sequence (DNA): TGCAGCGTGCGACAGCGACTAGCGGGAGGGACTGGGGCCAACGTCCTGACTTTC. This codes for CSVRQRLAGGTGANVLTF.

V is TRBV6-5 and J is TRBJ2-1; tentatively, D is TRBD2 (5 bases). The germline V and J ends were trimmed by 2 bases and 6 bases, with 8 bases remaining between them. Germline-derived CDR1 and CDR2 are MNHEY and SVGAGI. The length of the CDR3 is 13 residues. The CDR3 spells CASSYNSGNEQFF. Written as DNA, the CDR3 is TGTGCCAGCAGTTACAACAGCGGCAATGAGCAGTTCTTC.

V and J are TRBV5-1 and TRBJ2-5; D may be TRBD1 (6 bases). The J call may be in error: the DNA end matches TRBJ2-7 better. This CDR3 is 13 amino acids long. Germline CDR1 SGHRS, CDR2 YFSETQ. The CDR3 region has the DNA TGCGCCAGCAGCTTGGGGACAGCAGACGAGCAGTACTTC. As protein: CASSLGTADEQYF.

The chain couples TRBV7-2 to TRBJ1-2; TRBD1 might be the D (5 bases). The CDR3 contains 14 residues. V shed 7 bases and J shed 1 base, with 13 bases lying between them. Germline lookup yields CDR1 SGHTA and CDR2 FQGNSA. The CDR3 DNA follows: TGTGCCAGCAAGGGGCGCCAAGTTAACTATGGCTACACCTTC. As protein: CASKGRQVNYGYTF.

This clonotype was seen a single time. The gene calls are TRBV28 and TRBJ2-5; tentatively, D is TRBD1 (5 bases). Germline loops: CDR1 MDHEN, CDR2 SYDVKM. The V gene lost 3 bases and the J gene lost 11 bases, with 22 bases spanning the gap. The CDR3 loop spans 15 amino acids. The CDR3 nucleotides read TGTGCCAGCAGTTTGGGCCAGGGTAAGATCCATGAGCAGTACTTC. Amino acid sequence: CASSLGQGKIHEQYF.